The 15 T cell receptor beta chains below all came from one sample that was sequenced in a study of blood T cell repertoires in COVID-19. The assay was immunoSEQ multiplex PCR, and TCRdb's table has in-frame clones only and misses some. The sample has 20,000 to 30,000 clones, about 76% seen once. The specimen sequenced was peripheral blood. These receptors all come from a man aged 80 or over with active or convalescent COVID-19.

In this sample, this clone turned up a few times. The V call is TRBV9, the J call TRBJ2-1, with 10 bases that match TRBD1. From germline, CDR1 is SGDLS and CDR2 YYNGEE. V shed 0 bases and J 6 bases; nucleotides not matched to a gene: 6. The CDR3 spans 16 residues. In DNA, the CDR3 is TGTGCCAGCAGCGTAGTCCAGGGACAGGGGTCCAATGAGCAGTTCTTC. This translates into CASSVVQGQGSNEQFF.

The chain has TRBV6-1 and TRBJ2-7, with 10 nucleotides matching TRBD1. Germline V CDR1 and CDR2: MNHNS, SASEGT. CDR3 length equals 15 residues. Trimming cost V 6 bases and J 6 bases; bases outside gene matches: 11. CDR3 loop: CASSHGDRGRGEQYF. The CDR3 DNA reads TGTGCCAGCAGCCACGGGGACAGGGGCCGGGGCGAGCAGTACTTC.

The V gene is TRBV18, the J gene TRBJ2-3, with 7 bases fitting TRBD2. The junction had 4 bases not matched to a gene; V was cut back by 2 bases and J by 2 bases. Looked up from germline, CDR1 is KGHSH and CDR2 is LQKENI. The CDR3 is 15 residues long. CDR3 sequence reads: CASSPIAGLTDTQYF. The CDR3 DNA is TGTGCCAGCTCACCAATAGCGGGCCTCACAGATACGCAGTATTTT.

V usage is TRBV7-6 and J usage is TRBJ2-2, with 10 bases aligning to TRBD2. Germline V gene lookup returns CDR1 SGHVS and CDR2 FNYEAQ. V shed 5 bases and J 2 bases; nucleotides not matched to a gene: 8. The CDR3 covers 17 residues. CDR3 residues: CASSGPLAGDNTGELFF. CDR3 nucleotides: TGTGCCAGCAGCGGGCCGCTAGCGGGAGATAACACCGGGGAGCTGTTTTTT.

In this sample, this clone turned up a few times. V and J are TRBV11-2 and TRBJ1-2; D is possibly TRBD1 (6 bases). The CDR3 contains 13 residues. V lost 5 bases and J 4 bases, leaving 11 bases between the germline ends. CDR1 is SGHAT and CDR2 is FQNNGV in the germline V gene. The CDR3 DNA is TGTGCCAGCAGCCCCGCAGGGGTCTATGGCTACACCTTC. This gives the protein CASSPAGVYGYTF.

CDR3 DNA: TGTGCCAGCAGGGCCGGGACAGGGCAGGACACTGAAGCTTTCTTT. This gives the protein CASRAGTGQDTEAFF. The rearrangement joins TRBV2 to TRBJ1-1, with 9 bases identical to TRBD1. Germline lookup yields CDR1 SNHLY and CDR2 FYNNEI. V lost 6 bases to trimming and J lost 3 bases; unmatched junction nucleotides: 8. The CDR3 is 15 residues long. The whole variable domain, remainder taken from reference TRBV2 and TRBJ1-1, is EPEVTQTPSHQVTQMGQEVILRCVPISNHLYFYWYRQILGQKVEFLVSFYNNEISEKSEIFDDQFSVERPDGSNFTLKIRSTKLEDSAMYFCASRAGTGQDTEAFFGQGTRLTVV.

The V gene is TRBV7-9, the J gene TRBJ1-4; TRBD1 agrees at 10 bases. The V segment lost 5 bases and the J segment 6 bases; nucleotides outside the gene matches: 9. Germline assignment: CDR1 SEHNR and CDR2 FQNEAQ (reference sequence). This CDR3 is built from 16 residues. CDR3: CASSTRRQGADEKLFF. The CDR3 region has the DNA TGTGCCAGCAGCACTAGGAGACAGGGGGCCGATGAAAAACTGTTTTTT.

The chain has TRBV7-2 and TRBJ2-3, with D perhaps matching TRBD2 (5 bases). V was pared by 1 base and J by 2 bases, with 10 bases between. Germline V gene data show CDR1 as SGHTA and CDR2 as FQGNSA. The CDR3 contains 15 residues. The CDR3, as DNA: TGTGCCAGCAGCTTAGAGGGCGGGTACACAGATACGCAGTATTTT. Its protein is CASSLEGGYTDTQYF.

This clone showed up just once. As DNA, the CDR3 is TGTGCCAGTAGTATTAAATCTAACTATGGCTACACCTTC. Translating gives CASSIKSNYGYTF. The chain employs TRBV19 and TRBJ1-2; D ambiguous. The CDR3 totals 13 residues. Between the trimmed V and J ends, which lost 3 bases and 0 bases, there was a span of 5 bases. Germline-derived CDR1 and CDR2 are LNHDA and SQIVND (reference sequence).

This chain connects TRBV28 to TRBJ2-7; D perhaps matches TRBD1 (7 bases). Trimming removed 9 bases from V and 1 base from J, with 19 bases in between. CDR3 length: 15 residues. Germline CDR1 reads MDHEN; CDR2 reads SYDVKM. CDR3 amino acids: CASLRAGQRSYEQYF. DNA for the CDR3: TGTGCCAGTCTACGGGCGGGACAGAGGTCCTACGAGCAGTACTTC.

The rearrangement joins TRBV6-5 to TRBJ2-7; TRBD1 aligns across 12 bases. Germline V CDR1 and CDR2: MNHEY, SVGAGI. V dropped 2 bases and J dropped 3; count of bases not matched to a gene: 2. The CDR3 covers 15 residues. CDR3 residues: CASSYRDRGHYEQYF. CDR3 nucleotide sequence: TGTGCCAGCAGTTACAGGGACAGGGGGCACTACGAGCAGTACTTC.

The V call is TRBV2, the J call TRBJ2-2; 8 nucleotides match TRBD1. The V gene end was trimmed by 10 bases and the J gene end by 7 bases; junction bases not matched to a gene: 8. This CDR3 is 13 amino acids long. Germline loops: CDR1 SNHLY, CDR2 FYNNEI. The CDR3 loop reads CATRTGWSGELFF. The DNA for the CDR3 is TGTGCCACCCGGACAGGGTGGAGCGGGGAGCTGTTTTTT.

The genes are TRBV5-1 and TRBJ1-2; 7 positions match TRBD1. CDR3 length equals 13 residues. V shed 0 bases, J shed 8 bases, and the junction held 4 bases outside the gene matches. Germline CDR1 SGHRS, CDR2 YFSETQ. The CDR3 reads CASSLDQGQGYTF. CDR3 nucleotides: TGCGCCAGCAGCTTGGACCAGGGACAGGGCTACACCTTC.

The CDR3 sequence is CASSSDRVGTDTQYF. The CDR3 DNA reads TGTGCCAGCAGCTCGGACAGGGTAGGCACAGATACGCAGTATTTT. The chain has TRBV7-6 and TRBJ2-3, with TRBD1 identical over 8 bases. After removal of 4 bases from V and 1 base from J, the junction contained 4 bases not matched to a gene. CDR3 length equals 15 residues. CDR1 and CDR2 (germline): SGHVS, FNYEAQ.

CDR3 in amino acids: CASSSGQGGPNSPLHF. DNA of the CDR3: TGTGCCAGCAGTTCTGGACAGGGGGGGCCTAATTCACCCCTCCACTTT. This sequence joins TRBV6-6 and TRBJ1-6; TRBD1 agrees at 10 bases. The V and J ends lost 4 bases and 6 bases, in that order; junction bases with no gene match: 6. Germline assignment: CDR1 MNHNY and CDR2 SVGAGI (reference sequence). The CDR3 loop spans 16 amino acids.